This TCR beta chain was sequenced during a study of neoadjuvant anti-PD-1 for oral cavity cancer. Study-level information: Most patients had three to four biweekly doses of 3 mg/kg nivolumab before resection. Around day 43, patients without progression received a fourth nivolumab dose before surgery.

This clone was counted once. Its specificity is unknown. Findings of the study overall: PBMC Gini-index clonality exceeded responders' in non-responders post-nivolumab.

Germline assignment: CDR1 SGHDT and CDR2 YYEEEE. The length of the CDR3 is 13 residues. V lost 3 bases and J lost 8, with 14 bases in between. The table came from immunoSEQ multiplex PCR; TCRdb's copy has only in-frame clones and leaves some out. The profile shows fewer than 20,000 clones, under 75% of them singletons. The sample was PBMCs, taken before nivolumab (anti-PD-1) treatment. The sequence derives from a person aged 40 to 85 with oral cavity squamous cell carcinoma. The chain uses TRBV5-6 and TRBJ1-2, with D perhaps matching TRBD1 (6 bases). In DNA, the CDR3 is TGTGCCAGCAGCTACACAGGGTATAGGGGCTACACCTTC. Encoded protein: CASSYTGYRGYTF.